The rows below give T cell receptor beta chains drawn from one sample of a study of blood T cells in healthy people across ages. TCRdb used MiXCR to reprocess the 5' RACE reads, holding one entry per CDR3 protein. The profile covers 1 million to 1.2 million distinct CDR3 sequences, with 35% to 40% appearing a single time and about 12% taken by the ten largest. The sample was blood. The source of these receptors is a man between 18 and 35 years old in good health. Both conserved end residues are part of each CDR3. D genes are given only for firm matches. Clone size is given for some rows only: seen once, a few or many times, or a class if the clone is expanded.

>NA|few|TRBJ1-2|TRBV2
TGTGCCACCCCGGACAGCAACTATGGCTACACCTTC
CATPDSNYGYTF
>TRBD1|few|TRBJ2-7|TRBV6-5
TGTGCCAGCAGTTACCGGGCCCAGGGGGCCTACGAGCAGTACTTC
CASSYRAQGAYEQYF
>NA|many|TRBJ1-2|TRBV10-3
TGTGCCACCCGTCCCCCAGGCATCGCAGGCTACACCTTC
CATRPPGIAGYTF
>NA|NA|TRBJ2-1|TRBV7-9
TGTGCCAGCAGCTCCAGACAGGCTTCCTACAATGGGCAGTTCTTC
CASSSRQASYNGQFF
>NA|NA|TRBJ2-1|TRBV7-9
TGTGCCAGCAGCTTTCGGTTCTTC
CASSFRFF
>NA|NA|TRBJ2-3|TRBV29-1
TGCAGCGTTGACACAGGGACGAGCACAGATACGCAGTATTTT
CSVDTGTSTDTQYF
>NA|few|TRBJ2-4|TRBV7-2
TGTGCCAGCAGCTCAATGGGGGGAGAGGAAAACATTCAGTACTTC
CASSSMGGEENIQYF
>NA|NA|TRBJ1-1|TRBV4-3
TGCGCCAGCAGCCAAGGAACCGGATGGAACACTGAAGCTTTCTTT
CASSQGTGWNTEAFF
>NA|NA|TRBJ1-2|TRBV7-2
TGTGCCAGCAGCCCCACCAGCGGCTATGGCTACACCTTC
CASSPTSGYGYTF
>NA|NA|TRBJ1-2|TRBV9
TGTGCCAGCAGCTCTCACCGGGCCGACTATGGCTACACCTTC
CASSSHRADYGYTF
>NA|NA|TRBJ1-2|TRBV6-1
TGTGCCAGCAGTGAATGGGGGGTAATCTATGGCTACACCTTC
CASSEWGVIYGYTF
>NA|once|TRBJ2-4|TRBV6-5
TGTGCCAGCAGTTTCTCTGACAGGCCGAGGTGGAGAGAGCAGTACTTC
CASSFSDRPRWREQYF
>NA|NA|TRBJ2-2|TRBV10-3
TGTGCCATCAGAGGAGGGACCGGGGAGCTGTTTTTT
CAIRGGTGELFF
>NA|many|TRBJ2-3|TRBV7-2
TGTGCCAGCAGCCTTAATGCGGATACGCAGTATTTT
CASSLNADTQYF
>NA|NA|TRBJ1-1|TRBV5-1
TGCGCCGGCAGCTTGGGGGTGGAAGCTTTCTTT
CAGSLGVEAFF
>TRBD1|few|TRBJ1-1|TRBV5-1
TGCGCCAGCACCAAACAGGGGGTGCCCACTGAAGCTTTCTTT
CASTKQGVPTEAFF
>NA|NA|TRBJ2-7|TRBV18
TGTGCCAGCTCCCCAGTTCTTAGCTCCTACAATGAGCAGTACTTC
CASSPVLSSYNEQYF
>NA|NA|TRBJ2-3|TRBV3-1
TGTGCCAGCAGCCAAGGCACGAACACAGATACGCAGTATTTT
CASSQGTNTDTQYF
>NA|few|TRBJ1-6|TRBV4-3
TGCGCCAGCAGCCAAGATAACGCAGCTAATTCACCCCTCCACTTT
CASSQDNAANSPLHF
>NA|NA|TRBJ2-2|TRBV12-3/TRBV12-4
TGTGCCGGTCTACAGAACACCGGGGAGCTGTTTTTT
CAGLQNTGELFF
>TRBD1|NA|TRBJ1-2|TRBV12-3/TRBV12-4
TGTGCCAGCAGTACGGGACAGGGGGCAGACTATGGCTACACCTTC
CASSTGQGADYGYTF
>TRBD2|few|TRBJ2-3|TRBV6-5
TGTGCCAGCAGTTACTCCGCTAGCGGGGGGGGTGGTGATACGCAGTATTTT
CASSYSASGGGGDTQYF
>NA|few|TRBJ1-2|TRBV6-2/TRBV6-3
TGTGCCAGCAGTTACCGGCGGGATACTCCGCACCATAACTATGGCTACACCTTC
CASSYRRDTPHHNYGYTF
>NA|NA|TRBJ2-2|TRBV20-1
TGCAGTGCTAGAGAATCTGGGAACACCGGGGAGCTGTTTTTT
CSARESGNTGELFF
>NA|NA|TRBJ1-6|TRBV7-9
TGTGCCAGCAGCCCCCCAACAATTGAGAAGTTCCTCCACTTT
CASSPPTIEKFLHF
>TRBD1|NA|TRBJ1-2|TRBV2
TGTGCCAGCAGGGGGACAGCCGCTACTAACTATGGCTACACCTTC
CASRGTAATNYGYTF
>TRBD1|few|TRBJ2-1|TRBV9
TGTGCCAGCAGCGCGACAGGGGATTTCTACAATGAGCAGTTCTTC
CASSATGDFYNEQFF
>TRBD1|NA|TRBJ1-1|TRBV29-1
TGCAGCGGCCATGAACAGGGGGGAGCTTTCTTT
CSGHEQGGAFF
>NA|NA|TRBJ2-3|TRBV20-1
TGCAGTGCTAGTAGGGTTGGGGTGAGCACAGATACGCAGTATTTT
CSASRVGVSTDTQYF
>TRBD2|many|TRBJ2-1|TRBV20-1
TGCAGTGGGAGGACTAGCGCGAACAATGAGCAGTTCTTC
CSGRTSANNEQFF
>TRBD1|NA|TRBJ1-1|TRBV7-2
TGTGCCAGCAGCTTAGAGGGGGCCGAGAACACTGAAGCTTTCTTT
CASSLEGAENTEAFF
>NA|NA|TRBJ2-5|TRBV20-1
TGCAGTGCTAGAGCGGGGCAGGGGAGCCTTGTTGGGCAGACCCAGTACTTC
CSARAGQGSLVGQTQYF
>NA|few|TRBJ1-1|TRBV3-1
TGTGCCAGCAGCCAAGATGAGGCGGTTATGAACACTGAAGCTTTCTTT
CASSQDEAVMNTEAFF
>NA|NA|TRBJ2-5|TRBV7-9
TGTGCCAGCAGCGAAAAAGAGACCCAGTACTTC
CASSEKETQYF
>NA|NA|TRBJ2-7|TRBV12-3/TRBV12-4
TGTGCCAGCAGACTGAGGGCGGGCGAGCAGTACTTC
CASRLRAGEQYF